Shown below are 5 T cell receptor beta chains from a single sample sequenced in a study of shared clonotypes between healthy human individuals. Data came from immunoSEQ multiplex PCR; TCRdb stores just in-frame clones and leaves some out. Of approximately 2.1 million clones in the sample, roughly 93% were seen once. The sample comprised naive CD4+ T cells from PBMCs. Subset specified: CD45RA+ positively selected. The source is a man younger than 35 in good health. Some clones in this sample may be carry-over from other donors' samples.

The J gene is TRBJ2-5, the V gene TRBV28; D gene unclear. The CDR3 totals 14 residues. Trimming took 3 bases from V and 2 from J, leaving 10 bases between them. Germline CDR1 and CDR2: MDHEN and SYDVKM. The CDR3 sequence: CASSFVQLQETQYF. As DNA, the CDR3 is TGTGCCAGCAGTTTCGTCCAGCTACAAGAGACCCAGTACTTC.

The CDR3 reads CSARRRQATTYNEQFF. The DNA for the CDR3 is TGCAGCGCGCGAAGGCGACAAGCGACTACCTACAATGAGCAGTTCTTC. The rearrangement joins TRBV29-1 to TRBJ2-1; D possibly corresponds to TRBD2 (5 bases). Trimming took 7 bases from V and 2 from J, leaving 21 bases between them. Germline loops: CDR1 SQVTM, CDR2 ANQGSEA. This CDR3 has 16 amino acids.

The chain links TRBV27 to TRBJ2-1, with D possibly TRBD2 on 6 matching bases. In germline, CDR1 is MNHEY, CDR2 SMNVEV (reference sequence). The length of the CDR3 is 14 residues. Deletions cut 3 bases from V and 6 bases from J, with 12 bases between. CDR3 bases: TGTGCCAGCAGTTTCCCTGGAGCGGGCAATGAGCAGTTCTTC. Protein product: CASSFPGAGNEQFF.

The V and J genes are TRBV11-3 and TRBJ2-1, with 7 bases fitting TRBD2. Looked up from germline, CDR1 is SGHNT and CDR2 is YENEEA. V lost 3 bases to trimming and J lost 2 bases; unmatched junction nucleotides: 7. This CDR3 has 16 residues. Here the CDR3 reads CASSFRAGEAYNEQFF. The CDR3 DNA is TGTGCCAGCAGCTTTCGTGCGGGAGAAGCCTACAATGAGCAGTTCTTC.

The CDR3 region is CASSPRGTDEQYF. DNA for the CDR3: TGTGCCAGCAGTCCTCGGGGGACGGACGAGCAGTACTTC. V and J are TRBV28 and TRBJ2-7, with D possibly TRBD2 on 6 matching bases. The germline V gene encodes CDR1 MDHEN and CDR2 SYDVKM. The CDR3 is 13 amino acids. V lost 5 bases and J lost 5, with 13 bases in between.